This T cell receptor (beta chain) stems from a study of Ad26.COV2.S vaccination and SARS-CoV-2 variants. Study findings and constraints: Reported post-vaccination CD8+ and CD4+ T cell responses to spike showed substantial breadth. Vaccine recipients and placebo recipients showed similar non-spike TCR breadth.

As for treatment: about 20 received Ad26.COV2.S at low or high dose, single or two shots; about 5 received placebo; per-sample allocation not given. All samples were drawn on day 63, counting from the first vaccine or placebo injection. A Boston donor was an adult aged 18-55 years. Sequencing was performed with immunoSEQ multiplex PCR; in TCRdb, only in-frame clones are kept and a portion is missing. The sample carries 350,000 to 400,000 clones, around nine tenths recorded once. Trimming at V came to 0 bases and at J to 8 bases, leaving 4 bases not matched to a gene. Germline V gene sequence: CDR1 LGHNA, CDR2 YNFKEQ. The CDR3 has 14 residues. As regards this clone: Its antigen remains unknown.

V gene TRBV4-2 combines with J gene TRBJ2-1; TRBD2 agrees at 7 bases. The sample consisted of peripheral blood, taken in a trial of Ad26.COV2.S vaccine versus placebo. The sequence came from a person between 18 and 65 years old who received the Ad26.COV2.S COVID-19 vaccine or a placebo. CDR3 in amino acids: CASSQEAGVDEQFF. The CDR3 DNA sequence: TGTGCCAGCAGCCAAGAGGCGGGGGTGGATGAGCAGTTCTTC.